This TCR beta chain was identified in a study of T cells after yellow fever vaccination. Each CDR3 protein is one row after TCRdb ran MiXCR on the 5' RACE reads. The sample carries some 390,000 distinct CDR3 sequences, approximately 5.7% recorded once. General observations from the study: Weaker, the secondary response peaked sooner, at day 5 versus 15.

The V gene's germline CDR1 is ENHRY and CDR2 SYGVKD. After removal of 2 bases from V and 12 bases from J, the junction contained 7 bases not matched to a gene. The CDR3 runs to 14 residues. In this sample, this clonotype turned up a few times. No antigen is known for it. V and J are TRBV10-3 and TRBJ2-1; 10 bases agree with TRBD1. This receptor was obtained from a man aged 25 to 40 who received the YFV17D yellow fever vaccine. The starting material was PBMCs, obtained 5 days after the yellow fever booster vaccination. CDR3 DNA sequence: TGTGCCATCAGTGAGGGGGACAGGGGAATTGTGCAGTTCTTC. It translates to CAISEGDRGIVQFF.